This T cell receptor beta chain was profiled in a study of cytomegalovirus exposure and HLA in healthy donors. Germline CDR1 is SGDLS and CDR2 is YYNGEE. V gave up 0 bases and J gave up 5 bases; unmatched junction bases: 5. The CDR3 runs 15 residues. The PCR ran on 60 Vbeta and 13 Jbeta primers. Sequencing used immunoSEQ multiplex PCR; TCRdb keeps in-frame clones, though not all of them. The sample has 150,000 to 200,000 clones; approximately 79% are singletons. V usage is TRBV9 and J usage is TRBJ2-1, with 7 bases lining up with TRBD1. The receptor was isolated from a man aged 45-60 years in good health and CMV-seropositive. Sequencing was performed on PBMCs. The CDR3, as DNA: TGTGCCAGCAGCGTAGGACAGGGAATCGACAATGAGCAGTTCTTC. It codes for CASSVGQGIDNEQFF.